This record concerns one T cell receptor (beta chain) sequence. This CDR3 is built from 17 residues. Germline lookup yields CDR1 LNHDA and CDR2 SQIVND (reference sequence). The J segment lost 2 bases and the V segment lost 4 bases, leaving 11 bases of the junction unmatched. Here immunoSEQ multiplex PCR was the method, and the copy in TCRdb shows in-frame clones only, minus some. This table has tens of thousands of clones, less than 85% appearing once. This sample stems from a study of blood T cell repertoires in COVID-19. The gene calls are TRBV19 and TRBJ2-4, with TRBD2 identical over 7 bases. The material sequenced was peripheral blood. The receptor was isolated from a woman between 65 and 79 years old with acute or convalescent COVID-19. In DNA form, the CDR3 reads TGTGCCAGTAGTAGGGGAGGGGATGATCCATCCAAAAACATTCAGTACTTC. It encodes CASSRGGDDPSKNIQYF.